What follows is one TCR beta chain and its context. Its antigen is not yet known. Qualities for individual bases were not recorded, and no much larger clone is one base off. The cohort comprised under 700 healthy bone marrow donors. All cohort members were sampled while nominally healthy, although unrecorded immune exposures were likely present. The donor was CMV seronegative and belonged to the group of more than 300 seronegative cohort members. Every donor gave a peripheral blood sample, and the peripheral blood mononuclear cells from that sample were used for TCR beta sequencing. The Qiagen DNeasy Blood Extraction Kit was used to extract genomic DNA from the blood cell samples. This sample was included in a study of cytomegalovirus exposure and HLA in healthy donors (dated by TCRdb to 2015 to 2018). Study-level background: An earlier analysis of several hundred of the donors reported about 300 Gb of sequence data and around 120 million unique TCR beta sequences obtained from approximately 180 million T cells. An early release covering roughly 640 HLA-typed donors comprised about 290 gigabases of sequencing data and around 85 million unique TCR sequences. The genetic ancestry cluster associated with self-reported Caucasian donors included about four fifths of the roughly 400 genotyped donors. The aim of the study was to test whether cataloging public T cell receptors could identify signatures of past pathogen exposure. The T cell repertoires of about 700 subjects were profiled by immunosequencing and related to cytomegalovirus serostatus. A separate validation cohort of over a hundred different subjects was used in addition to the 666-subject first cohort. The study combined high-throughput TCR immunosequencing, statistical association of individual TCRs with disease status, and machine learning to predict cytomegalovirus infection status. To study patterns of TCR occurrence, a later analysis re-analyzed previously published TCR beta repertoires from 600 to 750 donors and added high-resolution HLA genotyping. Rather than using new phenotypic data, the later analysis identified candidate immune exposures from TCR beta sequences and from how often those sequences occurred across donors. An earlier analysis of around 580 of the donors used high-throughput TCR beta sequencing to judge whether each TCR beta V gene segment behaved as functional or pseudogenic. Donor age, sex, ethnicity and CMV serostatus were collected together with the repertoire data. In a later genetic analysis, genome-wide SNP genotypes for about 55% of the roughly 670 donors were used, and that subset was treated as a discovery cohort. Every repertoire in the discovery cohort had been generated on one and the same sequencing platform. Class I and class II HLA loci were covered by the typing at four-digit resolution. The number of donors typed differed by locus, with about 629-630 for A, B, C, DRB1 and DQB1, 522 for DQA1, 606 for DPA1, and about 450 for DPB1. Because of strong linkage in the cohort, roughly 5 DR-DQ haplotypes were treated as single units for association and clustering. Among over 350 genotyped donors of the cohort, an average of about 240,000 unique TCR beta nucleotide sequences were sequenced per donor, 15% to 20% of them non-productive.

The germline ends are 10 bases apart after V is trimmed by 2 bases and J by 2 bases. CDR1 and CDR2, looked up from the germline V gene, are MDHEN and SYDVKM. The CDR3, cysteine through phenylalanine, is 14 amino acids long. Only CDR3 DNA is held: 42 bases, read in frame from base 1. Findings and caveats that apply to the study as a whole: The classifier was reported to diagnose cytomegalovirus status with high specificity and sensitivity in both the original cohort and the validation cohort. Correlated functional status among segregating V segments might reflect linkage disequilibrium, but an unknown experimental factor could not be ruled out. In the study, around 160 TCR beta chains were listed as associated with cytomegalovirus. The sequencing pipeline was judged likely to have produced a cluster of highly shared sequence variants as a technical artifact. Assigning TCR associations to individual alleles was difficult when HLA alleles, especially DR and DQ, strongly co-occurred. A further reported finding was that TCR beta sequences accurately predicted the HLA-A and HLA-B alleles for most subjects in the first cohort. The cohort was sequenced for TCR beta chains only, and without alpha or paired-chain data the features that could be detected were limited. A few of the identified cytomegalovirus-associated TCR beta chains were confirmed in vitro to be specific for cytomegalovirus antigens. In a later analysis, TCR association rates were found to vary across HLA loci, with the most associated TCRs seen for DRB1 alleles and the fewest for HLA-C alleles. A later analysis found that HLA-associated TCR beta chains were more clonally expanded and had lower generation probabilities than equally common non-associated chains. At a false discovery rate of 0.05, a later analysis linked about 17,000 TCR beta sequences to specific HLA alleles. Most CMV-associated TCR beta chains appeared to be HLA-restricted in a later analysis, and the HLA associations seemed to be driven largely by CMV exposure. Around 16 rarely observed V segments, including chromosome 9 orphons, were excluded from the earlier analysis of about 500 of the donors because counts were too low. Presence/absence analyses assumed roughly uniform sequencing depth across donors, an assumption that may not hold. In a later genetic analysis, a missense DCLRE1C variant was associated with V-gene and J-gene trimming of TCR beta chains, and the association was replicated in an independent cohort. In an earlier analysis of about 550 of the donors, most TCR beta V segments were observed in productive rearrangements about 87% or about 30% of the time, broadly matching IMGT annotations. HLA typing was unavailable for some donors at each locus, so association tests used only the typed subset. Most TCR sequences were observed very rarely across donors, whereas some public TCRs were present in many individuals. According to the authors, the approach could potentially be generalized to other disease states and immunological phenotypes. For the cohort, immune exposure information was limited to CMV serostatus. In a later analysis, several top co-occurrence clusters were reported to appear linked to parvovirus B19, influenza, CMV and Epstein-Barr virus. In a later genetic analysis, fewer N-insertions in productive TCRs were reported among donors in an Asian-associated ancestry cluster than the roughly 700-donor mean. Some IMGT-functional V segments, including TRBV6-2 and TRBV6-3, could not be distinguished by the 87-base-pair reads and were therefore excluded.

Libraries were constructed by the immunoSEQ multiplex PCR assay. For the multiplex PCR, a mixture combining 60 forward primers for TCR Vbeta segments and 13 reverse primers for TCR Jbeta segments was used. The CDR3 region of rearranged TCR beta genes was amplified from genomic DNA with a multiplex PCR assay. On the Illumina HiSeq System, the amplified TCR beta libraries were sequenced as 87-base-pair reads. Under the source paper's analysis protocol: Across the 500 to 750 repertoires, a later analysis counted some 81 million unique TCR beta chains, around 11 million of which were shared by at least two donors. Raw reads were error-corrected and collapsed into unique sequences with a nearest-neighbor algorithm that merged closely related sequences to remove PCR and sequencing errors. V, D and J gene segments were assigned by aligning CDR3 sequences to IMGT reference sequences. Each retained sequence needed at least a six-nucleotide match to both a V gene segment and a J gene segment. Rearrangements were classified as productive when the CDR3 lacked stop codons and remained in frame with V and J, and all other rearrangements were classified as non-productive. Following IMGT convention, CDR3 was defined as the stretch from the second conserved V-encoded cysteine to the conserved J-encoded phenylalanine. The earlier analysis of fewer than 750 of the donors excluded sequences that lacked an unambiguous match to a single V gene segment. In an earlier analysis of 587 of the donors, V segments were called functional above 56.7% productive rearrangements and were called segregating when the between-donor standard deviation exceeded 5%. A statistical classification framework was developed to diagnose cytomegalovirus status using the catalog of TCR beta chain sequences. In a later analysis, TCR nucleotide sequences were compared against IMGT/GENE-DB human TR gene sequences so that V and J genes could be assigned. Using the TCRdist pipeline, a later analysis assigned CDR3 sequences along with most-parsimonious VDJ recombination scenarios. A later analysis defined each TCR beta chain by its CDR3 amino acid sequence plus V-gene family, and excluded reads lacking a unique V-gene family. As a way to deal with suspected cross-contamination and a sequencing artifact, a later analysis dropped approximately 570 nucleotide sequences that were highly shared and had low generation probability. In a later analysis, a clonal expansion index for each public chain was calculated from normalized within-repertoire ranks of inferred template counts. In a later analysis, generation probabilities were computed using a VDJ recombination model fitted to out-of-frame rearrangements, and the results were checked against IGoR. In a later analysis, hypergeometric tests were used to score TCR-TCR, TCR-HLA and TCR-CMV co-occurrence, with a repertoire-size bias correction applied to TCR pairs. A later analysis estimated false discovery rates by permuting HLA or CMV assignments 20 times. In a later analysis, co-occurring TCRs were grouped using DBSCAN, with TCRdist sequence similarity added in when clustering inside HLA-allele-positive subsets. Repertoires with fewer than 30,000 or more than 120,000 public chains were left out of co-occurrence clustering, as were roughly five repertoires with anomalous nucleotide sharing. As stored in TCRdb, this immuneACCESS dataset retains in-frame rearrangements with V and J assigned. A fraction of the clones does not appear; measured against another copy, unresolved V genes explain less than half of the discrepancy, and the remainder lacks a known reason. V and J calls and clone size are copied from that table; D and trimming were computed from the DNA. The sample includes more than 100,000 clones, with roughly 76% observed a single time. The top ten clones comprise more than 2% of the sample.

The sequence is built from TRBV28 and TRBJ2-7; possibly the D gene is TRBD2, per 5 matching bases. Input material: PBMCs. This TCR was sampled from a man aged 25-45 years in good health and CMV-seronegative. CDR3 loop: CASSLEGLAYEQYF. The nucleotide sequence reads TGTGCCAGCAGTTTAGAGGGTCTTGCCTACGAGCAGTACTTC.